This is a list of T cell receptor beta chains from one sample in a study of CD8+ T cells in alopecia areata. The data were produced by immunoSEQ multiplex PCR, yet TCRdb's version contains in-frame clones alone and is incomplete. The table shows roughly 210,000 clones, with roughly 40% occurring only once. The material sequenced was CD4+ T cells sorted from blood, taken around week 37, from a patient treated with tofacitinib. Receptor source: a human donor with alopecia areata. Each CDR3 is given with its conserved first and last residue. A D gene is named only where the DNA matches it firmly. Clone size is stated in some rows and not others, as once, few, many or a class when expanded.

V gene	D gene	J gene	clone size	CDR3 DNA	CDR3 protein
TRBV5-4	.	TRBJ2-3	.	TGTGCCAGCAGCTTGTTTGGGGGTTCTAGCACAGATACGCAGTATTTT	CASSLFGGSSTDTQYF
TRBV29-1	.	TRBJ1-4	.	TGCAGCGTTGGGCGGAACAGATTCGAAAAACTGTTTTTT	CSVGRNRFEKLFF
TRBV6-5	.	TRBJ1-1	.	TGTGCCAGCAGCCACACCGGGACAATTAACACTGAAGCTTTCTTT	CASSHTGTINTEAFF
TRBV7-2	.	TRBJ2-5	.	TGTGCCAGCAGCTTACTCGCGGCCGAGACCCAGTACTTC	CASSLLAAETQYF
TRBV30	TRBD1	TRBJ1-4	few	TGTGCCTGGGGGGGACAGAGGGATGAAAAACTGTTTTTT	CAWGGQRDEKLFF
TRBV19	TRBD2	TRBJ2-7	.	TGTGCCAGTAGCTCCTTGGGACTAGCGGGTAACGAGCAGTACTTC	CASSSLGLAGNEQYF
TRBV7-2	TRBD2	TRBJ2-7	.	TGTGCCAGCAGCTCGGAAGGACTAGCGGGACACGAGCAGTACTTC	CASSSEGLAGHEQYF
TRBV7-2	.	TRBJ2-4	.	TGTGCCAGCAGCCAAACCGGGGGTGGCAAAAACATTCAGTACTTC	CASSQTGGGKNIQYF
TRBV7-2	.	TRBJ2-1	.	TGTGCCAGCAGCCTAAATTACAATGAGCAGTTCTTC	CASSLNYNEQFF
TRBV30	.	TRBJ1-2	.	TGTGCCTGGAGCGACCGGGATGGCTACACCTTC	CAWSDRDGYTF
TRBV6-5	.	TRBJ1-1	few	TGTGCCAGCAGCTTTAAGACGAACACTGAAGCTTTCTTT	CASSFKTNTEAFF
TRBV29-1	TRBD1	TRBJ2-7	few	TGCAGCGTTGGGGCAGACAGGGGTACCCACTACGAGCAGTACTTC	CSVGADRGTHYEQYF
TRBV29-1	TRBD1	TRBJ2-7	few	TGCAGCGTTGAAGTAGGACAGGGGAAGTACTTC	CSVEVGQGKYF
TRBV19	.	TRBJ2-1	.	TGTGCCAGTAGTATAAGGGCTGCGTCCTACAATGAGCAGTTCTTC	CASSIRAASYNEQFF
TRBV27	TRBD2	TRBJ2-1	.	TGTGCCAGCAGTTTCCAATCCCCGACTAGCGGGAGTAATGAGCAGTTCTTC	CASSFQSPTSGSNEQFF
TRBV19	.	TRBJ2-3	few	TGTGCCAGCTCGGGCCCCCATCTCACAGATACGCAGTATTTT	CASSGPHLTDTQYF
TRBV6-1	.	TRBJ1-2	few	TGTGCCAGCAGTTCTACCCCCAGGACCTCCTATGGCTACACCTTC	CASSSTPRTSYGYTF
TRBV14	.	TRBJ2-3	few	TGTGCCAGCAGCCAAGATGAGACGGGAGATACGCAGTATTTT	CASSQDETGDTQYF
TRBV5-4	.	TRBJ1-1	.	TGTGCCAGCAGCAGGCAGCTACGGAATGAAGCTTTCTTT	CASSRQLRNEAFF
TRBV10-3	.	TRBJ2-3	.	TGTGCCATCAGCCACGGGACCCCTGGCACAGATACGCAGTATTTT	CAISHGTPGTDTQYF
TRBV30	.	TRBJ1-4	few	TGTGCCTGGAGTTCGGGATCGAATGAAAAACTGTTTTTT	CAWSSGSNEKLFF
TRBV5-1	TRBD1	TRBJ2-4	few	TGCGCCAGCAGGGCCGGGACAGGGCACAAAAACATTCAGTACTTC	CASRAGTGHKNIQYF
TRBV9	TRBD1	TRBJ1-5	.	TGTGCCAGCAGCGTAGGACAGGGGTACAATCAGCCCCAGCATTTT	CASSVGQGYNQPQHF
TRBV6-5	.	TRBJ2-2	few	TGTGCCAGCAGTTACCGGCTAGCGACGAACACCGGGGAGCTGTTTTTT	CASSYRLATNTGELFF
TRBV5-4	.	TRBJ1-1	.	TGTGCCAGCAGCGCCAAACAGGGAGGGAACACTGAAGCTTTCTTT	CASSAKQGGNTEAFF
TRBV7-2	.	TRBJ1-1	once	TGTGCCAGCAGCTTATTCGGGGGGAACACTGAAGCTTTCTTT	CASSLFGGNTEAFF
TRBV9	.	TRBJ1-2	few	TGTGCCAGCAGCGTAGAGGCTCAATCCTATGGCTACACCTTC	CASSVEAQSYGYTF
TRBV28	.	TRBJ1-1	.	TGTGCCAGCAGTTTGCCCCATTTAACTGAAGCTTTCTTT	CASSLPHLTEAFF
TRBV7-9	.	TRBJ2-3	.	TGTGCCAGCAGCTTAGCTGGGTCAGATACGCAGTATTTT	CASSLAGSDTQYF
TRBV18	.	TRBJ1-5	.	TGTGCCAGCTCACCAGGGCAGGGGTGGCAGCCCCAGCATTTT	CASSPGQGWQPQHF
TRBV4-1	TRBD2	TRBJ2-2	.	TGCGCCAGCAGCCAGGCCCCGGGACTAGCATTCCCCGGGGAGCTGTTTTTT	CASSQAPGLAFPGELFF
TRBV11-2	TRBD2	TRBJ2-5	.	TGTGCCAGCAGCGGTACTAGCGGGAGGGAGACCCAGTACTTC	CASSGTSGRETQYF
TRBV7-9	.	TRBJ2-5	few	TGTGCCAGCGTCTCACGGGGAGAGACCCAGTACTTC	CASVSRGETQYF
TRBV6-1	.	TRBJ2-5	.	TGTGCCAGCAGTGACCAACAGGGACGAGGGGAGACCCAGTACTTC	CASSDQQGRGETQYF
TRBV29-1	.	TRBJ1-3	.	TGCAGCGTTGATGCGGGGTCTGGAAACACCATATATTTT	CSVDAGSGNTIYF
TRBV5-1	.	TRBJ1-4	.	TGCGCCAGCAGCTTGATGGGTCAGGGCGGTGAAAAACTGTTTTTT	CASSLMGQGGEKLFF
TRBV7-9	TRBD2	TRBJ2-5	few	TGTGCCAGCAGGCCGCTAGCGGGGACAAAAGAGACCCAGTACTTC	CASRPLAGTKETQYF
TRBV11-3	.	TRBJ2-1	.	TGTGCCAGCAGCTTCGACAATGAGCAGTTCTTC	CASSFDNEQFF
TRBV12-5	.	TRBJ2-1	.	TGTGCTAGTGGTCTAAGAGGGGAGCAGTTCTTC	CASGLRGEQFF
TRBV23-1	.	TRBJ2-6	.	TGCGCCAGCAGTCACCCCGGGACACCTAATGGGGCCAACGTCCTGACTTTC	CASSHPGTPNGANVLTF
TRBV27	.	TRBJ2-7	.	TGTGCCAGCAGTAGGGGGTTACCCTCCTACGAGCAGTACTTC	CASSRGLPSYEQYF
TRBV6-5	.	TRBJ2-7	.	TGTGCCAGCAGCTCGACACCCCGACTCTCCTACGAGCAGTACTTC	CASSSTPRLSYEQYF
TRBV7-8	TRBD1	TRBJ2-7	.	TGTGCCAGCAGCTCTCCGGGACAGGGCGTCTACGAGCAGTACTTC	CASSSPGQGVYEQYF
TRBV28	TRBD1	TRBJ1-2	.	TGTGCCAGCAGTAAACATACTGGGACAGGGAGAGATGGCTACACCTTC	CASSKHTGTGRDGYTF
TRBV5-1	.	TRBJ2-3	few	TGCGCCAGCAGCTTGGATCCCGACAGACACTTCACAGATACGCAGTATTTT	CASSLDPDRHFTDTQYF
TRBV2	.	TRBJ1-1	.	TGTGCCAGCAGTGCCTTAAGGGACAAGATTGATGAAGCTTTCTTT	CASSALRDKIDEAFF
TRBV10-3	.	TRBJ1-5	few	TGTGCCATCAGTGAGATTGGGGATCAGCCCCAGCATTTT	CAISEIGDQPQHF
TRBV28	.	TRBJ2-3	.	TGTGCCAGCAGTCTCCCCCTGACAGATACGCAGTATTTT	CASSLPLTDTQYF
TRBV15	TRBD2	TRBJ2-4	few	TGTGCCACCAGCAGAGAGGGGACTAGCGGAGAGATAGCCAAAAACATTCAGTACTTC	CATSREGTSGEIAKNIQYF
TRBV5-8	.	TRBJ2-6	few	TGTGCCAGCAGCTTGTTCAAGCAGGGGATCTCTGGGGCCAACGTCCTGACTTTC	CASSLFKQGISGANVLTF
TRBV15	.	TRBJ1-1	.	TGTGCCACCAGCAGCGACAGGCTCAGGGGTGAAGCTTTCTTT	CATSSDRLRGEAFF
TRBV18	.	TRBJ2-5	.	TGTGCCAGCTCACCACGCGAGACCCAGTACTTC	CASSPRETQYF
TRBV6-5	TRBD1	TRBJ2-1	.	TGTGCCAGCAGTAACCGACAGGGGGCGTACAATGAGCAGTTCTTC	CASSNRQGAYNEQFF
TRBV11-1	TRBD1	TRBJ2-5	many	TGTGCCAGCAGCTCGGGGACAGGGCGATTGGAGACCCAGTACTTC	CASSSGTGRLETQYF
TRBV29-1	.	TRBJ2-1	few	TGCAGCGTTCGGGTTCGGGAGCAGTTCTTC	CSVRVREQFF
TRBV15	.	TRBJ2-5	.	TGTGCCACCAGCAGAGAGAAGTTGGTACAAGAGACCCAGTACTTC	CATSREKLVQETQYF
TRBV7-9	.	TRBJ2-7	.	TGTGCCAGCAGCTTAGAGGGGGGACCCTACGAGCAGTACTTC	CASSLEGGPYEQYF
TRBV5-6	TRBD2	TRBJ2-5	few	TGTGCCAGCAGCTTGGGTCCTAGCGGGAGGGCCTTGGAGACCCAGTACTTC	CASSLGPSGRALETQYF
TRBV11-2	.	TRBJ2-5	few	TGTGCCAGCAGCTATGGGGGGACTCGCGAGACCCAGTACTTC	CASSYGGTRETQYF